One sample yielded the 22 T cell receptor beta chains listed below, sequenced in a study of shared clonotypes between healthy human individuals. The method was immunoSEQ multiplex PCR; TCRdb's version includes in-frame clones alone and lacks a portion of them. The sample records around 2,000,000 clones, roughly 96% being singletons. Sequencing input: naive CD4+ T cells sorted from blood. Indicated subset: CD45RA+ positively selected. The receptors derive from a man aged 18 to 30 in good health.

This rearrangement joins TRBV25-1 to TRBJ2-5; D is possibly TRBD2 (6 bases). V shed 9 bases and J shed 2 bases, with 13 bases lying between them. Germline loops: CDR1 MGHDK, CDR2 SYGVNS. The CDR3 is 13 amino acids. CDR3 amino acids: CASSWAGQETQYF. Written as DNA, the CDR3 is TGTGCCAGTTCCTGGGCGGGGCAAGAGACCCAGTACTTC.

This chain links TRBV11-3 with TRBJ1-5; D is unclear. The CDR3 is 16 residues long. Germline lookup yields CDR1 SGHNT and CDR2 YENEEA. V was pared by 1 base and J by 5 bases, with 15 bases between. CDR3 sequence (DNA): TGTGCCAGCAGCTTAGTGCGGGGATCGAGAGATCAGCCCCAGCATTTT. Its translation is CASSLVRGSRDQPQHF.

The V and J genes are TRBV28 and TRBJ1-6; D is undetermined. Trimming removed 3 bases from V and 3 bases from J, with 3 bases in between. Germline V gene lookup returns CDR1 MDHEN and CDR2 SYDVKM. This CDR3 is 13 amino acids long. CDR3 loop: CASSFGYNSPLHF. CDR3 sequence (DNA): TGTGCCAGCAGTTTCGGCTATAATTCACCCCTCCACTTT.

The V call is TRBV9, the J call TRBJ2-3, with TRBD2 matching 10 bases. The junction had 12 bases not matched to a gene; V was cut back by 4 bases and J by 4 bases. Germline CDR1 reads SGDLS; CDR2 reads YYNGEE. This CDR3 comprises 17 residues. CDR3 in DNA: TGTGCCAGCAGCCGGACTAGCGGTTCCCCGCGACCAGATACGCAGTATTTT. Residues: CASSRTSGSPRPDTQYF.

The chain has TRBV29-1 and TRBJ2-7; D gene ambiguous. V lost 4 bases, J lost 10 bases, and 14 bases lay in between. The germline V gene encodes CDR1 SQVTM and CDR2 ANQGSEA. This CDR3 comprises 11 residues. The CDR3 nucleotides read TGCAGCGTTGCTCATGCGCCCTTCCAGTACTTC. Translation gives CSVAHAPFQYF.

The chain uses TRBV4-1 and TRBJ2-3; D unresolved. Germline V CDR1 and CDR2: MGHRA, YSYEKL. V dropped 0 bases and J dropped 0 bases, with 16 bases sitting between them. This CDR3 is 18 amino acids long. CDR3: CASSQENLRTLSTDTQYF. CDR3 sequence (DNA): TGCGCCAGCAGCCAAGAAAATCTTAGGACGCTGAGCACAGATACGCAGTATTTT.

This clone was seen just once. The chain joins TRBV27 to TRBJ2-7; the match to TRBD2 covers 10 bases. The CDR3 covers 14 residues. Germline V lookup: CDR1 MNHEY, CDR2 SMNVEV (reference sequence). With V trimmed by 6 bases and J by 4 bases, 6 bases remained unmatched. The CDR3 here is CASRPGLAAYEQYF. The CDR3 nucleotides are TGTGCCAGCAGACCCGGACTAGCGGCTTACGAGCAGTACTTC.

This CDR3 is CASSLGTSSEETQYF. CDR3 sequence (DNA): TGCGCCAGCAGCTTGGGAACTAGTTCCGAAGAGACCCAGTACTTC. The rearrangement uses TRBV5-1 and TRBJ2-5; D is possibly TRBD2 (5 bases). Germline V lookup: CDR1 SGHRS, CDR2 YFSETQ. The CDR3 sequence is 15 residues long. V was pared by 0 bases and J by 3 bases, with 12 bases between.

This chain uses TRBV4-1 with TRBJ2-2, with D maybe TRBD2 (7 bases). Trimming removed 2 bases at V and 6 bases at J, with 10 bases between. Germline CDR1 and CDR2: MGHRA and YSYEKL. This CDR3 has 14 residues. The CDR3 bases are TGCGCCAGCAGCCAAAGAGGGGGGGCCGGGGAGCTGTTTTTT. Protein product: CASSQRGGAGELFF.

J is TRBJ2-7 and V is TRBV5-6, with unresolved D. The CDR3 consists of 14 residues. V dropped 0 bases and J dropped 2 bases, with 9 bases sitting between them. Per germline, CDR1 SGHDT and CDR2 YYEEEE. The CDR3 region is CASSLEVGTYEQYF. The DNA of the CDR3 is TGTGCCAGCAGCTTGGAGGTCGGCACCTACGAGCAGTACTTC. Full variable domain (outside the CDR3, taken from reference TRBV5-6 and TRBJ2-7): DAGVTQSPTHLIKTRGQQVTLRCSPKSGHDTVSWYQQALGQGPQFIFQYYEEEERQRGNFPDRFSGHQFPNYSSELNVNALLLGDSALYLCASSLEVGTYEQYFGPGTRLTVT.

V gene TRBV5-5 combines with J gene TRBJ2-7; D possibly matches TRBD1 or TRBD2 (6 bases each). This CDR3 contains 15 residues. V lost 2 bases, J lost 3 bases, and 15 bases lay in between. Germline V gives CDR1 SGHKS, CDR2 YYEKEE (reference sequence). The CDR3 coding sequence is TGTGCCAGCAGCTTTGTGGGGGGCAGTTTCTACGAGCAGTACTTC. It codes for CASSFVGGSFYEQYF.

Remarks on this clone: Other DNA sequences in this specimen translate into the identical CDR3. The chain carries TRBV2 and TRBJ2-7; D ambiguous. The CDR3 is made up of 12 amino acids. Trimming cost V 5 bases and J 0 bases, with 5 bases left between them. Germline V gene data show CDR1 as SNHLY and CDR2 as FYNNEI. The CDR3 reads CASSPSSYEQYF. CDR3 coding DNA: TGTGCCAGCAGTCCTAGCTCCTACGAGCAGTACTTC.

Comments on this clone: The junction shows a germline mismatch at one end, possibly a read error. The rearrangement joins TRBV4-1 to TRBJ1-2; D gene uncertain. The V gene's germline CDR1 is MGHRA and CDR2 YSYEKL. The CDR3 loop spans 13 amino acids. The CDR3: CASSQDSNQRPFF. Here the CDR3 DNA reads TGCGCCAGCAGCCAAGATTCTAACCAGCGACCGTTCTTC.

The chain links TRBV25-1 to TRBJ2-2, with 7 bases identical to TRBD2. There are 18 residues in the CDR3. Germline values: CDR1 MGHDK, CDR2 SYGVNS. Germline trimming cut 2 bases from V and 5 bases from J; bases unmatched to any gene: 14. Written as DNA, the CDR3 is TGTGCCAGCAGTGAAGAGCGGGGTAGCGGAGTGCCGACCGGGGAGCTGTTTTTT. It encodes CASSEERGSGVPTGELFF.

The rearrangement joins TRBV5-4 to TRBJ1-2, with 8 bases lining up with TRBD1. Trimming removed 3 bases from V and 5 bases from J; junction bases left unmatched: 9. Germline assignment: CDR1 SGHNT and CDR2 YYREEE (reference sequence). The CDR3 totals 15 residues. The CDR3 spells CASSSRTGNWYGYTF. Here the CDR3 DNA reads TGTGCCAGCAGCTCGAGGACAGGGAATTGGTATGGCTACACCTTC.

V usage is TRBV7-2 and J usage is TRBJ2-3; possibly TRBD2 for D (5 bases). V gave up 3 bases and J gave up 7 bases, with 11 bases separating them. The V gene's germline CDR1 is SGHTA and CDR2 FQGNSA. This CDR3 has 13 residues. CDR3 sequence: CASSLEAANTQYF. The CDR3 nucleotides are TGTGCCAGCAGCTTGGAAGCGGCCAATACGCAGTATTTT.

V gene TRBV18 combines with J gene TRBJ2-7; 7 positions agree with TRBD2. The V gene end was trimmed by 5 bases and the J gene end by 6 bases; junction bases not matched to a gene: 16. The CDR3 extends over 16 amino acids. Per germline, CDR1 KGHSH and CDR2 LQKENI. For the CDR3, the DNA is TGTGCCAGCTCATACCATCCCTTCACGGCGGGAGTCGAGCAGTACTTC. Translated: CASSYHPFTAGVEQYF.

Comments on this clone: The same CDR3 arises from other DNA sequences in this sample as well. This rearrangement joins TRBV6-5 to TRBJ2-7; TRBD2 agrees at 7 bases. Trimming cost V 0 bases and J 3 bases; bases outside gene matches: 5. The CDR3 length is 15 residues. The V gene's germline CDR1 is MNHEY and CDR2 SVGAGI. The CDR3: CASSYSSSGNYEQYF. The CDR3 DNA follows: TGTGCCAGCAGTTACTCGTCTAGCGGTAACTACGAGCAGTACTTC.

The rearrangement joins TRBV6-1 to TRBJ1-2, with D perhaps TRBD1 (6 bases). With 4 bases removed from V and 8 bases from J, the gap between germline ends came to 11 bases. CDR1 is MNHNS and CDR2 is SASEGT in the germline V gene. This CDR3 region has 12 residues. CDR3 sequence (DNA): TGTGCCAGCAGTGGGGCAGGGGTAGGCTACACCTTC. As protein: CASSGAGVGYTF.

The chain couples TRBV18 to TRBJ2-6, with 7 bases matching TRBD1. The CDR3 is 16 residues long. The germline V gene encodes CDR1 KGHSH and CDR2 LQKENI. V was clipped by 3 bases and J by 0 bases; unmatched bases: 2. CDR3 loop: CASSPGQTSGANVLTF. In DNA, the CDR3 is TGTGCCAGCTCACCGGGACAGACCTCTGGGGCCAACGTCCTGACTTTC.

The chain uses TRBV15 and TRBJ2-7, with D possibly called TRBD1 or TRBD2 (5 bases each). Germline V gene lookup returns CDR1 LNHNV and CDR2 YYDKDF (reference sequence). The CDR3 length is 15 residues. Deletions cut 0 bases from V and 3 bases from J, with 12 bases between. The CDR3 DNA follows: TGTGCCACCAGCAGAGATTCGGCAGGGAGCTACGAGCAGTACTTC. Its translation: CATSRDSAGSYEQYF.

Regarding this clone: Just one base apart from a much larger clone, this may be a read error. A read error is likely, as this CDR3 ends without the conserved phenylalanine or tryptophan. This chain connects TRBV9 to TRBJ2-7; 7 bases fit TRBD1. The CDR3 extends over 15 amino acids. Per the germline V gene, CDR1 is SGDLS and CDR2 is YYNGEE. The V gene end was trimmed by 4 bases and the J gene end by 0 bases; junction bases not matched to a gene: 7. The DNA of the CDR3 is TGTGCCAGCAGCAATGGACAGGCCAACTCCTACGAGCAGTACTTA. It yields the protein CASSNGQANSYEQYL.